Reported below is one T cell receptor beta chain. This clone has a single count. It lacks a known antigen. Base qualities are not recorded, but no much larger clone differs from it by a single base. Interpreted using the paper, the time point label stands for: baseline before first vaccination. Samples from vaccinated people were obtained from the UK trials COV001 and COV002, which included a single-blind randomized controlled phase 2/3 trial of AZD1222 (ChAdOx1 nCoV-19) in healthy adults. For TCRbeta chain sequencing, PBMC samples were collected from trial participants at day 0 and at day 28 after the second dose. The CDR3 regions of human TCRbeta chains were analyzed by immunosequencing. On the study's bioinformatics: Repertoire TCRs were matched against a reference library of SARS-CoV-2-specific TCRs generated with the MIRA antigen-specificity platform. Breadth was defined as the fraction of unique TCRs that were SARS-CoV-2-associated, and depth was defined as the fraction of total T cells that were SARS-CoV-2-associated. Using the MIRA data, each spike-specific TCR was mapped to the spike region that the TCR reacts to and placed in a CD4 or CD8 class. Log10-transformed breadth and depth values were compared by one-way ANOVA with Sidak's multiple comparisons tests. In its TCRdb copy, this immuneACCESS table keeps in-frame sequences only and misses some clones. Where compared with another copy, unresolved V genes explain less than half of these, and the others have no known cause. From that table come the V and J calls and clone size; the DNA was used to work out D and trimming. The sample contains roughly 150,000 clones, under 95% of them found a single time. The ten largest clones take up roughly 4.7% of the sample.

The source of the sample is a study of T cell responses to AZD1222 COVID-19 vaccine (dated by TCRdb to 2020 to 2023). Looking at the study overall: AZD1222 recipients with second doses at about 4 weeks or about 12 weeks were pooled, because spike-specific TCR depth and breadth did not differ between schedules. A total of about 250 trial participants underwent TCR sequencing, of whom about 200 had received two doses of AZD1222 and 26 had received two doses of the MenACWY control vaccine. Trial participants were enrolled into age subgroups of 18-55, 56-69 and 70-plus years, which contained around 150, 28 and 57 TCR-sequenced participants, respectively. Here is what the overall study found, with its caveats: After two AZD1222 doses, both the breadth and the depth of spike-specific TCRs were significantly higher than at day 0 and than in MenACWY recipients. Because no samples from the day 14 peak response were available, repertoires could be characterized only after the peak T cell response. Nearly half of unique spike-specific TCRs reportedly recognized epitopes outside regions mutated in the B.1.351 and B.1.1.7 variants. Most participants were white British and females outnumbered males, and the authors suggested that clonal diversity may have been underestimated. CD4 TCRs associated with the vaccine covered the entire spike protein, and the dominant responses were in regions 160-218 and 743-854. Conclusions about previously exposed vaccinees are limited, since just 6 or 7 AZD1222 recipients were seropositive for SARS-CoV-2 at baseline. The 56-69-year group was small, and its depth increase did not reach significance, likely because of low power.

The source material was peripheral blood, sampled on day 0 of AZD1222 vaccination. The TCR comes from an adult in good health.

The nucleotides are TGTGCCAGCAGCTTAAGGGGTCAGTCTAGCGGGAACAATGAGCAGTTCTTC. Its product reads: CASSLRGQSSGNNEQFF. The sequence links TRBV7-3 to TRBJ2-1, and 9 junction bases match TRBD2. Trimming accounts for 1 base at V and 5 bases at J, while the number of junction bases matched to no gene is 9. Measured from the cysteine to the phenylalanine, the CDR3 is 17 residues long. CDR3 DNA only is kept here, 51 bases in frame from base 1. The germline V gene encodes CDR1 SGHTA and CDR2 FQGTGA. Joined to the reference TRBV7-3 and TRBJ2-1 proteins, this CDR3 gives the full variable domain: GAGVSQTPSNKVTEKGKYVELRCDPISGHTALYWYRQSLGQGPEFLIYFQGTGAADDSGLPNDRFFAVRPEGSVSTLKIQRTERGDSAVYLCASSLRGQSSGNNEQFFGPGTRLTVL.